This passage covers 18 T cell receptor beta chains from one sample sequenced in a study of blood T cells in healthy people across ages. Then a second PCR, running about 6 to 12 cycles, was carried out with a sample-barcoded 5' primer and a J-beta primer mix. Via MiXCR, TCRdb re-called the 5' RACE reads, giving one row per CDR3 protein. The table has some 1 million distinct CDR3 sequences, under 45% seen once. Sequencing was carried out using blood. These receptors were taken from a woman aged 60-75 years in good health.

In regard to this clonotype: A much larger clone differs from this one at a single base, so this may be a read error. This chain joins TRBV9 and TRBJ2-1, with 9 bases that match TRBD1. Germline lookup yields CDR1 SGDLS and CDR2 YYNGEE. Unmatched junction bases numbered 9, after V lost 0 bases and J lost 5 bases. The length of the CDR3 is 17 residues. CDR3 sequence (DNA): TGTGCCAGCAGCGTAGGAGCTACCGGGACAGGGAACAATGAGCAGTTCTTC. Encoded protein: CASSVGATGTGNNEQFF.

This clonotype has just one count. The chain employs TRBV20-1 and TRBJ2-7, with 7 bases fitting TRBD1. Germline V lookup: CDR1 DFQATT, CDR2 SNEGSKA (reference sequence). The J segment lost 1 base and the V segment lost 0 bases, leaving 3 bases of the junction unmatched. This CDR3 comprises 14 residues. This CDR3 reads CSAREATGSYEQYF. The CDR3 nucleotides are TGCAGTGCTAGAGAAGCGACAGGGTCCTACGAGCAGTACTTC.

A remark on this clonotype: A single base separates this from a much larger clone, so it may be a read error. The chain recombines TRBV4-1 with TRBJ2-4, with a tentative D call TRBD1 (6 bases). Gene TRBJ2-7 matches the end of the DNA better, so the J call may be wrong. CDR1 and CDR2 from the germline V gene are MGHRA and YSYEKL. There are 15 residues in the CDR3. The CDR3 nucleotides are TGCGCCTGCAGCCAAGTCGGACAGAATGTTTACGAGCAGTACTTC. Encoded protein: CACSQVGQNVYEQYF.

This clonotype occurred a few times. The chain joins TRBV7-2 to TRBJ2-1; D gene uncertain. Germline CDR1 and CDR2: SGHTA and FQGNSA. Between the trimmed V and J ends, which lost 2 bases and 2 bases, there was a span of 13 bases. CDR3 length: 16 amino acids. The CDR3 DNA sequence: TGTGCCAGCAGCTTAACCCGGACGTCAACCTACAATGAGCAGTTCTTC. This codes for CASSLTRTSTYNEQFF.

The rearrangement uses TRBV2 and TRBJ2-1; 11 bases map to TRBD2. The CDR3 is 18 residues long. The V segment lost 5 bases and the J segment 6 bases; nucleotides outside the gene matches: 15. Germline V gene sequence: CDR1 SNHLY, CDR2 FYNNEI. CDR3 in amino acids: CASSRSGRAKSNINEQFF. CDR3 coding DNA: TGTGCCAGCAGTCGTAGCGGGAGGGCCAAAAGCAATATCAATGAGCAGTTCTTC.

The chain uses TRBV24-1 and TRBJ2-5, with 8 bases fitting TRBD2. From germline, CDR1 is KGHDR and CDR2 SFDVKD. Trimming took 3 bases from V and 3 from J; bases not matched to a gene: 5. The CDR3 is 15 residues long. For the CDR3, the DNA is TGTGCCACCAGTGATGTCGGAGCGGGAGAAGAGACCCAGTACTTC. Its protein product is CATSDVGAGEETQYF.

The chain couples TRBV5-1 to TRBJ1-1; possibly TRBD1 for D (5 bases). The germline V gene has CDR1 SGHRS and CDR2 YFSETQ. The CDR3 totals 12 residues. V was pared by 4 bases and J by 6 bases, with 10 bases between. The CDR3 loop reads CASSLRGSEAFF. For the CDR3, the DNA is TGCGCCAGCAGCCTAAGGGGATCTGAAGCTTTCTTT. Based on the CDR3 plus reference TRBV5-1 and TRBJ1-1, the full variable domain is KAGVTQTPRYLIKTRGQQVTLSCSPISGHRSVSWYQQTPGQGLQFLFEYFSETQRNKGNFPGRFSGRQFSNSRSEMNVSTLELGDSALYLCASSLRGSEAFFGQGTRLTVV.

Comment on this clonotype: A read error may account for a junction end that differs from germline. This chain uses TRBV29-1 with TRBJ2-1; possible D gene TRBD1, 5 bases. The CDR3 length is 13 residues. Germline assignment: CDR1 SQVTM and CDR2 ANQGSEA. This chain's CDR3 is CSVGISLDNEQFF. The CDR3 region has the DNA TGCAGCGTGGGGATTAGCTTGGACAATGAACAGTTCTTC.

This rearrangement joins TRBV27 to TRBJ2-7, with TRBD2 as a possible D gene (6 bases). V was trimmed by 6 bases and J by 7 bases, leaving 19 bases between them. Looked up from germline, CDR1 is MNHEY and CDR2 is SMNVEV (reference sequence). This CDR3 region has 14 residues. CDR3 sequence (DNA): TGTGCCAGCAGCCCTGTTTCCCCCGCGGGGGAGCAGTACTTC. Protein product: CASSPVSPAGEQYF.

This chain links TRBV28 with TRBJ2-5, with D tentatively TRBD1 (5 bases). The DNA end is a closer match to TRBJ2-7, so the J assignment may be wrong. CDR3 length equals 12 residues. Germline lookup yields CDR1 MDHEN and CDR2 SYDVKM. CDR3 amino acids: CASSWVGDEQYF. CDR3 DNA sequence: TGTGCCAGCAGTTGGGTAGGGGACGAGCAGTACTTC.

The chain carries TRBV20-1 and TRBJ2-5, with TRBD1 identical over 8 bases. Per germline, CDR1 DFQATT and CDR2 SNEGSKA (reference sequence). The CDR3 extends over 13 amino acids. V was clipped by 6 bases and J by 2 bases; unmatched bases: 5. The CDR3 reads CSATGTGQETQYF. CDR3 bases: TGCAGTGCAACCGGGACAGGACAAGAGACCCAGTACTTC.

V and J are TRBV4-2 and TRBJ2-7, with D perhaps matching TRBD2 (6 bases). Germline CDR1 and CDR2: LGHNA and YNFKEQ. CDR3 length equals 20 residues. V shed 0 bases and J shed 0 bases, with 24 bases lying between them. The CDR3 nucleotides read TGTGCCAGCAGCCAAGACTTAAGTGGGAGGACCGGGCTCTCCTCCTACGAGCAGTACTTC. This encodes CASSQDLSGRTGLSSYEQYF.

This chain links TRBV12-3 or TRBV12-4 with TRBJ2-3; the match to TRBD2 covers 9 bases. V was clipped by 3 bases and J by 5 bases; unmatched bases: 3. This CDR3 is 14 amino acids long. CDR3 sequence: CASSFGGGEDTQYF. The CDR3 bases are TGTGCCAGCAGTTTTGGCGGGGGGGAAGATACGCAGTATTTT.

This clonotype has just a few counts. Written as DNA, the CDR3 is TGCGCCAGCAGCGAGGGCGGGAATCGCGTAGAGACCCAGTACTTC. It encodes CASSEGGNRVETQYF. V is TRBV5-1 and J is TRBJ2-5; D is possibly TRBD2 (6 bases). This CDR3 is 15 amino acids long. CDR1 and CDR2 from the germline V gene are SGHRS and YFSETQ. The V gene lost 4 bases and the J gene lost 4 bases, with 17 bases spanning the gap.

In its sample, this clonotype was seen once. The chain uses TRBV6-2 or TRBV6-3 and TRBJ2-2; D gene uncertain. The CDR3 consists of 10 residues. Germline lookup yields CDR1 MNHEY and CDR2 SVGEGT. V dropped 6 bases and J dropped 7 bases, with 3 bases sitting between them. The CDR3 coding sequence is TGTGCCAGCAGAGGCGGGGAGCTGTTTTTT. It yields the protein CASRGGELFF.

In the case of this clonotype: The junction does not match germline at one end; this may be a read error. This chain links TRBV6-5 with TRBJ2-7, with D possibly being TRBD1 (6 bases). CDR1 is MNHEY, CDR2 SVGAGI, per germline. This CDR3 region has 13 residues. The chain's CDR3 is CASSDRSSYKQYF. The DNA for the CDR3 is TGTGCCAGCTCGGACAGAAGCTCCTACAAGCAGTACTTC.

This clonotype was recorded at least ten times. This rearrangement joins TRBV28 to TRBJ2-7; weak D call: TRBD1 (5 bases). Trimming left V 5 bases short and J 7 bases short, with 9 bases between. Germline V CDR1 and CDR2: MDHEN, SYDVKM. The CDR3 spans 11 residues. The CDR3 reads CASSIGVEQYF. The CDR3 region has the DNA TGTGCCAGCAGTATAGGGGTTGAGCAGTACTTC. Combining the CDR3 with reference TRBV28 and TRBJ2-7 gives the whole variable domain DVKVTQSSRYLVKRTGEKVFLECVQDMDHENMFWYRQDPGLGLRLIYFSYDVKMKEKGDIPEGYSVSREKKERFSLILESASTNQTSMYLCASSIGVEQYFGPGTRLTVT.

The V and J genes are TRBV2 and TRBJ2-3; 8 positions match TRBD1. J was trimmed by 4 bases and V by 3 bases; bases with no gene match: 6. Germline CDR1 reads SNHLY; CDR2 reads FYNNEI. This CDR3 contains 15 residues. Here the CDR3 DNA reads TGTGCCAGCAGTGAGGGACAGGTTGGGGCAGATACGCAGTATTTT. Amino acid sequence: CASSEGQVGADTQYF. Filled out from reference TRBV2 and TRBJ2-3, the complete variable domain reads EPEVTQTPSHQVTQMGQEVILRCVPISNHLYFYWYRQILGQKVEFLVSFYNNEISEKSEIFDDQFSVERPDGSNFTLKIRSTKLEDSAMYFCASSEGQVGADTQYFGPGTRLTVL.